This T cell receptor (beta chain) was captured by sequencing in a study of blood T cell repertoires in COVID-19. Across the study: The study drew acute and convalescent COVID-19 samples from the United States, Italy and Spain.

Deletions cut 5 bases from V and 1 base from J, with 12 bases between. Germline CDR1 is SGHRS and CDR2 is YFSETQ. This CDR3 is 14 amino acids long. Authors' data handling: The assay estimated nucleated cells by amplifying reference gene primers. Sequenced by immunoSEQ multiplex PCR; TCRdb stores in-frame clones only, minus some. D and trimming come from the DNA, and the V and J calls and clone size come from that table. This table has more than 110,000 clones, 90% appearing once. The chain recombines TRBV5-1 with TRBJ1-1, with D tentatively TRBD1 (5 bases). The material sequenced was peripheral blood. The clonotype comes from a woman at least 80 years old with acute or convalescent COVID-19. CDR3 bases: TGCGCCAGCAGGTCCAGGGTGGAGAACACTGAAGCTTTCTTT. Translation: CASRSRVENTEAFF.